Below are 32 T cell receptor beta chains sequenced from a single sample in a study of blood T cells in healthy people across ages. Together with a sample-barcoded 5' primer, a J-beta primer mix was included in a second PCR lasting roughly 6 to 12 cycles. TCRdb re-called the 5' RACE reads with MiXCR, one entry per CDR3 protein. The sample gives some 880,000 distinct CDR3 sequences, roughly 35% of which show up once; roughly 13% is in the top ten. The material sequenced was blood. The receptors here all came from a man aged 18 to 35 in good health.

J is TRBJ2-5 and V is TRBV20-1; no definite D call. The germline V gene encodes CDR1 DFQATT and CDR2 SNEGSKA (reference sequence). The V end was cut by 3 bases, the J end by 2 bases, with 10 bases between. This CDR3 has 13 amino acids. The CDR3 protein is CSASGPLQETQYF. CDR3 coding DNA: TGCAGTGCTAGCGGGCCACTACAAGAGACCCAGTACTTC.

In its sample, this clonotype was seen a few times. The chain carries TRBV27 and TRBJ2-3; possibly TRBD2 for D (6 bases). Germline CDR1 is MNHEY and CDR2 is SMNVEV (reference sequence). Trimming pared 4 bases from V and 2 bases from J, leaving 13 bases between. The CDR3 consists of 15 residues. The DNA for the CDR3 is TGTGCCAGCAGTTCCCCCAGCGGGCCCACAGATACGCAGTATTTT. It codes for CASSSPSGPTDTQYF.

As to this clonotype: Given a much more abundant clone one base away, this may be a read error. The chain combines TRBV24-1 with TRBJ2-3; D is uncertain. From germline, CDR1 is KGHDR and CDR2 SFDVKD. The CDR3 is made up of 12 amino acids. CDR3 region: CATSDSTETQYF. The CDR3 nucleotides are TGTGCCACCAGTGACAGCACAGAGACGCAGTATTTT.

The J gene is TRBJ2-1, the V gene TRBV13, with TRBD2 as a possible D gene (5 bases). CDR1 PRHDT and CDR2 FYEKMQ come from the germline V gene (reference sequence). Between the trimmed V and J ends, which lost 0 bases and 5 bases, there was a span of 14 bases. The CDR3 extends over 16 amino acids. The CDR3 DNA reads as TGTGCCAGCAGCTTAGGTACTAGTACTACCCACAATGAGCAGTTCTTC. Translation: CASSLGTSTTHNEQFF.

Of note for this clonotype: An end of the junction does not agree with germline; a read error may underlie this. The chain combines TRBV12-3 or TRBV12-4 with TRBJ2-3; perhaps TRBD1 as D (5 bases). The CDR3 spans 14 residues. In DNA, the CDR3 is TGTGCCAGCAAGGCGAGATCCCTGACAGATATGCAGTATTTT. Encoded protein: CASKARSLTDMQYF.

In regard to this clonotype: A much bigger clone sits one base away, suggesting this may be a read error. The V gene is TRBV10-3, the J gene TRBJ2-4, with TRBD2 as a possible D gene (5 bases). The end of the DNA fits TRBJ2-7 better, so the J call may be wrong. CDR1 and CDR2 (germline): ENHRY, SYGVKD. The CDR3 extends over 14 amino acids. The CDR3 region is CAIREVKGMDEQYF. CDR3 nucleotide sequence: TGTGCCATCAGGGAGGTAAAGGGAATGGACGAGCAGTACTTC.

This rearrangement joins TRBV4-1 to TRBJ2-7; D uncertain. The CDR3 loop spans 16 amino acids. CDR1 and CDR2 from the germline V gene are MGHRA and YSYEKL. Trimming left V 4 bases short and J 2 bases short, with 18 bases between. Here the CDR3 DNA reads TGCGCCAGCAGCCCCGTGGCACAAGTAGGCGCCTACGAGCAGTACTTC. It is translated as CASSPVAQVGAYEQYF.

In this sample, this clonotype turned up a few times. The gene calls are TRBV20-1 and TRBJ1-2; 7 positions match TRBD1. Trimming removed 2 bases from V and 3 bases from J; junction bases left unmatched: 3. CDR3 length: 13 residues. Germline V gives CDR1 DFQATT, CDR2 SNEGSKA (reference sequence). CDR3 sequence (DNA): TGCAGTGCTAGACGGACAGGATACTATGGCTACACCTTC. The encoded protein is CSARRTGYYGYTF.

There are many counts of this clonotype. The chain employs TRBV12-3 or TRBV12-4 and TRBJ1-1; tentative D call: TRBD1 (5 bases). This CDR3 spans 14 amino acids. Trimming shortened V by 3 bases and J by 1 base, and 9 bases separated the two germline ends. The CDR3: CASSFTGTNTEAFF. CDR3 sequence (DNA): TGTGCCAGCAGTTTTACCGGGACGAACACTGAAGCTTTCTTT.

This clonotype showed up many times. The CDR3 loop is CASSLAGVPEQFF. Written as DNA, the CDR3 is TGTGCCAGCAGCCTAGCGGGGGTACCTGAGCAGTTCTTC. V gene TRBV3-1 combines with J gene TRBJ2-1; 9 bases line up with TRBD2. Germline V CDR1 and CDR2: LGHDT, YNNKEL (reference sequence). Trimming at V came to 4 bases and at J to 9 bases, leaving 4 bases not matched to a gene. This CDR3 has 13 residues.

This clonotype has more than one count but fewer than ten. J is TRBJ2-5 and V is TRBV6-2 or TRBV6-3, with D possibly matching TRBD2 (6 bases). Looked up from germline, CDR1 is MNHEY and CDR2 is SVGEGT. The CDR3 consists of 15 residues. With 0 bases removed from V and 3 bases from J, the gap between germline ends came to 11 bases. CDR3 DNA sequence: TGTGCCAGCAGTTACTCGGCGGGGTGGAAAGAGACCCAGTACTTC. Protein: CASSYSAGWKETQYF.

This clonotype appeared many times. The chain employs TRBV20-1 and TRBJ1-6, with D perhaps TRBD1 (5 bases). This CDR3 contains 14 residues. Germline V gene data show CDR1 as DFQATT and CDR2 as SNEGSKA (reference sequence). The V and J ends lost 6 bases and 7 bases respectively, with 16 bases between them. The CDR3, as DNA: TGCAGTGCCCCCAACGGACAAGGGAATTCACCCCTCCACTTT. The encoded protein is CSAPNGQGNSPLHF.

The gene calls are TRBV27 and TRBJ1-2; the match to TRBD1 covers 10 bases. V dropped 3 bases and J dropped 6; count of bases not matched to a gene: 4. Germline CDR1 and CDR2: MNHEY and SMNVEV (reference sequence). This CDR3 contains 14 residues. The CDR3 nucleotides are TGTGCCAGCAGTTTGGTAGACAGGGGGCATGGCTACACCTTC. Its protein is CASSLVDRGHGYTF.

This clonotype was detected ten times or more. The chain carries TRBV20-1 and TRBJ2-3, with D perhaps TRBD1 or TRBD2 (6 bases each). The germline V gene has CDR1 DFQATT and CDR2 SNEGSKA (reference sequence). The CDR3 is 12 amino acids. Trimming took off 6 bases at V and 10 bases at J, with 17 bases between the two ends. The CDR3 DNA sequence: TGCAGTGCCGTAGCGGAGGGGGATCCGCAGTATTTT. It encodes CSAVAEGDPQYF.

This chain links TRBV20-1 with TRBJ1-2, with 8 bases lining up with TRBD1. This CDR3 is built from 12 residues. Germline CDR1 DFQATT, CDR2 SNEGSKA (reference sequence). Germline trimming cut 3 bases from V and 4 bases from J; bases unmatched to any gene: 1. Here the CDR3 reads CSARGQAYGYTF. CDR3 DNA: TGCAGTGCTAGGGGACAGGCCTATGGCTACACCTTC.

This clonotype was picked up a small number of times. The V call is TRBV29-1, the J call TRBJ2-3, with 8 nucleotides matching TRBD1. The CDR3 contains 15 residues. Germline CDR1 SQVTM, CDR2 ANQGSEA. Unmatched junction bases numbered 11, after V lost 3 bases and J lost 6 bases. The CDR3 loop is CSVDLGQEEWDTQYF. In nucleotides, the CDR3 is TGCAGCGTTGATCTGGGACAGGAGGAATGGGATACGCAGTATTTT.

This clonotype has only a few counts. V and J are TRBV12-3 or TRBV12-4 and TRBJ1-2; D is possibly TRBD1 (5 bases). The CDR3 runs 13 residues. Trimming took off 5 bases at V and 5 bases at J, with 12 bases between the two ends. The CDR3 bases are TGTGCCAGCAGTCCGGGACCCCAGTATGGCTACACCTTC. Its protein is CASSPGPQYGYTF.

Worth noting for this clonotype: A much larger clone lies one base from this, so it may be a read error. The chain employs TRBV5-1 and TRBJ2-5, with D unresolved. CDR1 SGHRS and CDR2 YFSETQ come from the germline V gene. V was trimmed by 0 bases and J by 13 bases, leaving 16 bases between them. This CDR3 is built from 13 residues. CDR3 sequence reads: CASSLDQTYERYF. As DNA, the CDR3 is TGCGCCAGCAGCTTGGATCAGACCTACGAGCGGTACTTC.

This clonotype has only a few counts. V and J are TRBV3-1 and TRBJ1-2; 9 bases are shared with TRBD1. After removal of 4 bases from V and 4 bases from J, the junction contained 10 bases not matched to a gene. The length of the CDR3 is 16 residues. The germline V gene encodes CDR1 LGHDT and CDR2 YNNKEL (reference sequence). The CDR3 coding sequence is TGTGCCAGCAGCCGTAGGACAGGGGCCTTCGGCTATGGCTACACCTTC. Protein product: CASSRRTGAFGYGYTF. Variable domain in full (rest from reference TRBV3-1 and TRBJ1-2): DTAVSQTPKYLVTQMGNDKSIKCEQNLGHDTMYWYKQDSKKFLKIMFSYNNKELIINETVPNRFSPKSPDKAHLNLHINSLELGDSAVYFCASSRRTGAFGYGYTFGSGTRLTVV.

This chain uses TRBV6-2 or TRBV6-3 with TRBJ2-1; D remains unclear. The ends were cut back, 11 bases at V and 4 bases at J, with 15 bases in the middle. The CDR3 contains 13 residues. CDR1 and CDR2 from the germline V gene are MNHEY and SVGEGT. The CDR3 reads CAGDRDGYNEQFF. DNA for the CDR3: TGTGCCGGAGACCGCGACGGATACAATGAGCAGTTCTTC.

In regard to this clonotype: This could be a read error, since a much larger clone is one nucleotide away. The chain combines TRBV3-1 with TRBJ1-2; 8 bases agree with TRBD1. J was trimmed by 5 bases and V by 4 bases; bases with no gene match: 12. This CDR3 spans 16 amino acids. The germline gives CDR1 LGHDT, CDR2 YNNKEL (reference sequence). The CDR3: CASSRGSGQEEYGYTF. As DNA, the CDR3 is TGTGCCAGCAGCCGGGGCTCGGGACAGGAGGAATATGGCTACACCTTC.

CDR3 in amino acids: CASTRRTSGDDTYNEQYF. The CDR3 DNA reads as TGTGCCAGCACCAGGAGGACTAGCGGGGATGATACCTACAATGAGCAGTACTTC. The chain links TRBV12-3 or TRBV12-4 to TRBJ2-7; 12 positions match TRBD2. CDR3 length: 18 amino acids. Trimming took 7 bases from V and 7 from J; bases not matched to a gene: 20.

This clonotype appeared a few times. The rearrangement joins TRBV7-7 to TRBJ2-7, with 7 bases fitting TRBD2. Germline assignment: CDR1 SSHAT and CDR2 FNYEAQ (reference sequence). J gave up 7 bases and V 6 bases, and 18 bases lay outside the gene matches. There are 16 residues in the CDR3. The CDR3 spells CASRYSGTITYNEQYF. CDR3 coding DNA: TGTGCCAGCAGATACTCCGGGACTATAACCTACAATGAGCAGTACTTC.

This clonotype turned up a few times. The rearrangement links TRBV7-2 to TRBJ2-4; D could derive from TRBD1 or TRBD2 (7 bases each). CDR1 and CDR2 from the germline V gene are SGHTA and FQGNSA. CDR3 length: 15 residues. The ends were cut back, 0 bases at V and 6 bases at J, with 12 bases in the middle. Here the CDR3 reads CASSLADREGNIQYF. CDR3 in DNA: TGTGCCAGCAGCTTAGCCGACAGGGAGGGAAACATTCAGTACTTC. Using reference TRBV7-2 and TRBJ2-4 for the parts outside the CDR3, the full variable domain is GAGVSQSPSNKVTEKGKDVELRCDPISGHTALYWYRQSLGQGLEFLIYFQGNSAPDKSGLPSDRFSAERTGGSVSTLTIQRTQQEDSAVYLCASSLADREGNIQYFGAGTRLSVL.

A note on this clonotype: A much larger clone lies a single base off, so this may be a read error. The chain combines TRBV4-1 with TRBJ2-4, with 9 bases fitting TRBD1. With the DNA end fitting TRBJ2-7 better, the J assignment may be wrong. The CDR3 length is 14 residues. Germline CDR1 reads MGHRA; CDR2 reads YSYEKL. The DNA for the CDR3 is TGCGCCAGCAGCCAGGGACAGGGTCGAGACGAGCAGTACTTC. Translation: CASSQGQGRDEQYF.

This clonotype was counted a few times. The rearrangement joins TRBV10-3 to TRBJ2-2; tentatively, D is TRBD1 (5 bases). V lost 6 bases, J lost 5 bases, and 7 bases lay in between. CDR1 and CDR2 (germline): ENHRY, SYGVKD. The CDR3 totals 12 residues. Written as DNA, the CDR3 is TGTGCCATCAGCCCAGGGACCGGGGAGCTGTTTTTT. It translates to CAISPGTGELFF.

This CDR3 is CAIKDRVTYGYTF. CDR3 in DNA: TGTGCCATTAAAGACAGGGTGACCTATGGCTACACCTTC. The gene calls are TRBV10-3 and TRBJ1-2, with TRBD1 matching over 7 bases. The CDR3 totals 13 residues. Per germline, CDR1 ENHRY and CDR2 SYGVKD. The V segment lost 9 bases and the J segment 4 bases; nucleotides outside the gene matches: 8.

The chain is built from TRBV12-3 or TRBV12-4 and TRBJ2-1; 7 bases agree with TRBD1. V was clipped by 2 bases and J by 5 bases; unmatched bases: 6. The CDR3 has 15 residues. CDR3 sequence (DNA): TGTGCCAGCAGTTTAAGGGGCCAGGGGGACAATGAGCAGTTCTTC. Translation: CASSLRGQGDNEQFF.

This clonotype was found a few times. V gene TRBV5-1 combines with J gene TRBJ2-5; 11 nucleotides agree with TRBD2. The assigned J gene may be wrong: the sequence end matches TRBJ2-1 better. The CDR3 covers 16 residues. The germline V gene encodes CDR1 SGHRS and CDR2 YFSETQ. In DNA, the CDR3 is TGCGCCAGCAGCCGTTCTAGCGGGGGGAAACAAGAGACCCAGTTCTTC. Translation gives CASSRSSGGKQETQFF.

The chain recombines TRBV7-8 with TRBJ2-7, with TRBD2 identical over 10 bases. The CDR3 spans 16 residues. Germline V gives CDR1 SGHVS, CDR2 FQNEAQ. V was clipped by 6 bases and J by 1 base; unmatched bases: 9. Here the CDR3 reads CASSPAPAGGSYEQYF. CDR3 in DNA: TGTGCCAGCAGTCCGGCGCCAGCGGGGGGGTCCTACGAGCAGTACTTC.

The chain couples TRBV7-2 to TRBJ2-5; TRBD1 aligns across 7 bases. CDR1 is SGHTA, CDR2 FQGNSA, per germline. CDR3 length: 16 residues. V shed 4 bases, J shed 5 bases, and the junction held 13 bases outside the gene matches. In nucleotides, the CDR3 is TGTGCCAGCAGCTCCAACAATGACAGGGTACGCGAGACCCAGTACTTC. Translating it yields CASSSNNDRVRETQYF. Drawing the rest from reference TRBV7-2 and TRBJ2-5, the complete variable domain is GAGVSQSPSNKVTEKGKDVELRCDPISGHTALYWYRQSLGQGLEFLIYFQGNSAPDKSGLPSDRFSAERTGGSVSTLTIQRTQQEDSAVYLCASSSNNDRVRETQYFGPGTRLLVL.

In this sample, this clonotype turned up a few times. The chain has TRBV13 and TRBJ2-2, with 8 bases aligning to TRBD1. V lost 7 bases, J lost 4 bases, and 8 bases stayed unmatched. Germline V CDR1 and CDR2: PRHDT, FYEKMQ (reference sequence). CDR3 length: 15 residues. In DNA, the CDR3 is TGTGCCAGCACCACGACAGGGGCCGGCACCGGGGAGCTGTTTTTT. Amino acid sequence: CASTTTGAGTGELFF.